Described below is a single T cell receptor beta chain sequence and its context. Its antigen remains unknown. What was sequenced were expressed TCRB transcripts, since all of the isolated RNA had been reverse transcribed. Some clones are missing from TCRdb's copy, which holds only in-frame ones; the method was immunoSEQ multiplex PCR. This table has hundreds of thousands of clones, around 7.6% appearing once. Per germline, CDR1 SGHTA and CDR2 FQGNSA. With 5 bases clipped from V and 7 bases from J, the junction kept 9 bases outside the gene matches. This CDR3 comprises 14 residues. The data were obtained in a study of beta chain features in type 1 diabetes. Findings and caveats of the study: Among all four CD4+ subsets, Type 1 diabetes patients had TCRB CDR3s that were moderately but significantly shorter. The similarity of naive, central memory and Treg TCRB repertoires appeared greater among patients than among healthy donors.

The sequence was collected from a woman aged 18-29 years in good health. The V gene is TRBV7-2, the J gene TRBJ2-7, with 9 bases aligning to TRBD1. The sequencing sample was made of central memory CD4+ T cells from blood. The CDR3 DNA sequence: TGTGCCAGCAGCACGGGGACAGGGCTTCGGGAGCAGTACTTC. It encodes CASSTGTGLREQYF.